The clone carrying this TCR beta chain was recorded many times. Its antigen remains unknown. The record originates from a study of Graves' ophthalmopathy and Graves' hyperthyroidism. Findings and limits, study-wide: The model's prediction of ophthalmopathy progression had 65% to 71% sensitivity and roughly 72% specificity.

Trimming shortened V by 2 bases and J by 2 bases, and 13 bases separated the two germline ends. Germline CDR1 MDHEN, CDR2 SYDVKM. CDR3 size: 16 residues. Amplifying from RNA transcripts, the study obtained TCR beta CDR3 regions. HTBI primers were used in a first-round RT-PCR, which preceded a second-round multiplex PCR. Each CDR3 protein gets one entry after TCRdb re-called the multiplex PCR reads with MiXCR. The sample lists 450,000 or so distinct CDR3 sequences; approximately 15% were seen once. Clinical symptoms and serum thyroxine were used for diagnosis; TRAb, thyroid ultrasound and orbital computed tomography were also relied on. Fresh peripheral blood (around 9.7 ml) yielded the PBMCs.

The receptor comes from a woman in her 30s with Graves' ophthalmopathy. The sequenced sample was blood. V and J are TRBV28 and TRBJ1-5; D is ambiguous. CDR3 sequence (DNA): TGTGCCAGCAGTTTAAGGGCCACGGTTGGCAATCAGCCCCAGCATTTT. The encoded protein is CASSLRATVGNQPQHF.